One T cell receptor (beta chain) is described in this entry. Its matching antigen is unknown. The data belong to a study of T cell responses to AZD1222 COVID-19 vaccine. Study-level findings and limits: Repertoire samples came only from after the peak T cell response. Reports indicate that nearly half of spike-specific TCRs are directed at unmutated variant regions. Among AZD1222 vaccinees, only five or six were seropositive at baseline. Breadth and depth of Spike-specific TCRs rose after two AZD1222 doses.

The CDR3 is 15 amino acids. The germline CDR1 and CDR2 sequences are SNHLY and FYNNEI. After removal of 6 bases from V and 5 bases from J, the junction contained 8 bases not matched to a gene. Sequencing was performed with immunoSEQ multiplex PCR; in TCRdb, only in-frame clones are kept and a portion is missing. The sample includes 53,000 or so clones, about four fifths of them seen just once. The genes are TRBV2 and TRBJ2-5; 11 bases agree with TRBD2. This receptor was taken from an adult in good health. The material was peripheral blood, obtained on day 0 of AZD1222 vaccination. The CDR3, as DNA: TGTGCCAGCAGCGGTTCTAGCGGGAGGAGGGAGACCCAGTACTTC. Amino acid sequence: CASSGSSGRRETQYF.